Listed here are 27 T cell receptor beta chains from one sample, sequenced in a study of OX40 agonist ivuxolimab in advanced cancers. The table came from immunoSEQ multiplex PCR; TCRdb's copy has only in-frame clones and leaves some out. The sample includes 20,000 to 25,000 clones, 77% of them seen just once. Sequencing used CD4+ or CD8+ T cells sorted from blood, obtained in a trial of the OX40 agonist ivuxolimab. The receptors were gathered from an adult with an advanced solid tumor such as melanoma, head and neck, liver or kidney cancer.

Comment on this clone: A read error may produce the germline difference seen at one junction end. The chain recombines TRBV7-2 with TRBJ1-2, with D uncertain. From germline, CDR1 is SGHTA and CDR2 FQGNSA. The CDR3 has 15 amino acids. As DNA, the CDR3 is TGTGCCAGCAGCCGATGGAACAGAGACGGAAAGACCTATGGCTTC. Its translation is CASSRWNRDGKTYGF. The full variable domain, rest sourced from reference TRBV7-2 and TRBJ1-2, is GAGVSQSPSNKVTEKGKDVELRCDPISGHTALYWYRQSLGQGLEFLIYFQGNSAPDKSGLPSDRFSAERTGGSVSTLTIQRTQQEDSAVYLCASSRWNRDGKTYGFGSGTRLTVV.

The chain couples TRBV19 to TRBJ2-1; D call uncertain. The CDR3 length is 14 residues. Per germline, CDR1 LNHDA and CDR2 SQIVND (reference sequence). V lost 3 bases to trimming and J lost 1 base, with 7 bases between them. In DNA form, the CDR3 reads TGTGCCAGTAGTATCCCCAGTTCCTACAATGAGCAGTTCTTC. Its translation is CASSIPSSYNEQFF. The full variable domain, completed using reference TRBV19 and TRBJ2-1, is DGGITQSPKYLFRKEGQNVTLSCEQNLNHDAMYWYRQDPGQGLRLIYYSQIVNDFQKGDIAEGYSVSREKKESFPLTVTSAQKNPTAFYLCASSIPSSYNEQFFGPGTRLTVL.

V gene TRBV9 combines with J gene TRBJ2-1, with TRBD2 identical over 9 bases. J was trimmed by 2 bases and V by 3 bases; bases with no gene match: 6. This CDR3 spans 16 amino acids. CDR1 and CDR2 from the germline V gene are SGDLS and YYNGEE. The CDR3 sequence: CASSDTSGGPYNEQFF. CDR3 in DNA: TGTGCCAGCAGCGACACCAGCGGGGGGCCCTACAATGAGCAGTTCTTC.

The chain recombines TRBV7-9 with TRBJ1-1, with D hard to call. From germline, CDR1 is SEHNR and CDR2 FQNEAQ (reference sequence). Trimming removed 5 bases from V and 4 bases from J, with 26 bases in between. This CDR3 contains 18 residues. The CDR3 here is CASSPRNSGPPRGTEAFF. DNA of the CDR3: TGTGCCAGCAGCCCACGGAATTCGGGCCCCCCTAGAGGCACTGAAGCTTTCTTT.

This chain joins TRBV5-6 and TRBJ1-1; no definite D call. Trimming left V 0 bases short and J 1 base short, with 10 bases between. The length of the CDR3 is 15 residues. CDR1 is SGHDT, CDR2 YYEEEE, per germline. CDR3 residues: CASSLAYGTNTEAFF. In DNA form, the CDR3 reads TGTGCCAGCAGCTTGGCGTACGGTACGAACACTGAAGCTTTCTTT.

CDR3 in DNA: TGCGCCAGCAGCCAAGACAGGGGATGGGGCTACACCTTC. Its protein is CASSQDRGWGYTF. V is TRBV4-3 and J is TRBJ1-2; a weak D match, TRBD1 (6 bases). This CDR3 region has 13 residues. Trimming cost V 0 bases and J 8 bases, with 10 bases left between them. Germline-derived CDR1 and CDR2 are LGHNA and YSLEER.

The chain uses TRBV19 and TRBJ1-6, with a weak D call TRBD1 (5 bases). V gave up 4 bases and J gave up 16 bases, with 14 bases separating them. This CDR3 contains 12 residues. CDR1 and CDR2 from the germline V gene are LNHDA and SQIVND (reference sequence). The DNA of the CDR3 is TGTGCCAGTAGTACAGGGTTGTTCGGTCTCCACTTT. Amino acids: CASSTGLFGLHF.

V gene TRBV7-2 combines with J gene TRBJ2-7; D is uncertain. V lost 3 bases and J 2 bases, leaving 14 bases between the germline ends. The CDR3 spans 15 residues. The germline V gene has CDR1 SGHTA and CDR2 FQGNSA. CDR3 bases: TGTGCCAGCAGCTTCATCCACGGGTCGACCTACGAGCAGTACTTC. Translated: CASSFIHGSTYEQYF.

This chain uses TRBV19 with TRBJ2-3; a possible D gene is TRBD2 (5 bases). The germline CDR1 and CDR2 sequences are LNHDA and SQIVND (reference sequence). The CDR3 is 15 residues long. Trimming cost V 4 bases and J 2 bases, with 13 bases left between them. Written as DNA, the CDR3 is TGTGCCAGTAGTAAGAGAGGAGCGGACACAGATACGCAGTATTTT. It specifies CASSKRGADTDTQYF.

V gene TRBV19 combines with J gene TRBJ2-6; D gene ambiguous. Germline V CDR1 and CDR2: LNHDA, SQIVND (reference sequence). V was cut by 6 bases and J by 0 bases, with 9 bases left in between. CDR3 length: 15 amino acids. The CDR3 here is CASRATPSGANVLTF. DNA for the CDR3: TGTGCCAGTAGGGCAACCCCCTCTGGGGCCAACGTCCTGACTTTC.

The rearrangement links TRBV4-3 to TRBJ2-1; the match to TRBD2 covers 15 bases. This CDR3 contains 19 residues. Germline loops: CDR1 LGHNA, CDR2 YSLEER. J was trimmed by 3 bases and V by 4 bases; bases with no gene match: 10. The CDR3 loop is CASSLGTSGGSDIYNEQFF. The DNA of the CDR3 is TGCGCCAGCAGCCTCGGGACTAGCGGGGGGTCCGATATCTACAATGAGCAGTTCTTC.

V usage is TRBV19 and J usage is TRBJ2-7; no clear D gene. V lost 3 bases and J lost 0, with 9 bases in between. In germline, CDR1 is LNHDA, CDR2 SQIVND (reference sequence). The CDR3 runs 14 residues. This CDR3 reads CASSILDRSYEQYF. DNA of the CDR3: TGTGCCAGTAGTATCCTGGACCGCTCCTACGAGCAGTACTTC.

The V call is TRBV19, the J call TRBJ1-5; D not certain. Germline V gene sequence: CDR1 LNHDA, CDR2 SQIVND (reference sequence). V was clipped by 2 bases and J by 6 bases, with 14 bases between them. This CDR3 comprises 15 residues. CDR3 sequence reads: CASSIMLGLGQPQHF. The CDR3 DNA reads TGTGCCAGTAGTATAATGCTAGGTCTGGGTCAGCCCCAGCATTTT.

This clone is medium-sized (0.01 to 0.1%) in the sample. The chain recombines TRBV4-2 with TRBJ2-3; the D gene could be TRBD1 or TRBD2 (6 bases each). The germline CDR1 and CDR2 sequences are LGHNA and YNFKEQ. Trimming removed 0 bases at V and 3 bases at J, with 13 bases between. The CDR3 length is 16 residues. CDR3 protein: CASSQEYGGGTDTQYF. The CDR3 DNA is TGTGCCAGCAGCCAAGAATACGGGGGCGGTACAGATACGCAGTATTTT.

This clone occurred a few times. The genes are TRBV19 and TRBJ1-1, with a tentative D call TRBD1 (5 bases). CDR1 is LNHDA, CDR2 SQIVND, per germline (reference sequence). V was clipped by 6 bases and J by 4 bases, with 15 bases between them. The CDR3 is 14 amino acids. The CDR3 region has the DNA TGTGCCAGTAGACCCTCTGCTGGGGGCACTGAAGCTTTCTTT. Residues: CASRPSAGGTEAFF.

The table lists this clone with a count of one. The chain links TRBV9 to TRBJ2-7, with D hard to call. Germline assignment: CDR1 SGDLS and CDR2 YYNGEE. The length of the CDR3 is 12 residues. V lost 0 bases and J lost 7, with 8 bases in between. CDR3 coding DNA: TGTGCCAGCAGCGTAGAGGCAGGAGAGCAGTACTTC. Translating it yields CASSVEAGEQYF.

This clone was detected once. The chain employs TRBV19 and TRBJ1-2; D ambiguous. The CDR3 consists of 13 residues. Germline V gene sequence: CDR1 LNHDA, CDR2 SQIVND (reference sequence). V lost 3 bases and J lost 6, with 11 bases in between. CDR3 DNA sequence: TGTGCCAGTAGTATTGCCCGACGACATGGCTACACCTTC. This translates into CASSIARRHGYTF.

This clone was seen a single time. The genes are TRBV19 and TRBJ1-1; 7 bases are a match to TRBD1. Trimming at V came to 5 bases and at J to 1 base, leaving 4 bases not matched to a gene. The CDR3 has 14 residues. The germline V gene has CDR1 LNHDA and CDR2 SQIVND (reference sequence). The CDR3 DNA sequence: TGTGCCAGTAGTTGGGGGACAGAGAACACTGAAGCTTTCTTT. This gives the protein CASSWGTENTEAFF.

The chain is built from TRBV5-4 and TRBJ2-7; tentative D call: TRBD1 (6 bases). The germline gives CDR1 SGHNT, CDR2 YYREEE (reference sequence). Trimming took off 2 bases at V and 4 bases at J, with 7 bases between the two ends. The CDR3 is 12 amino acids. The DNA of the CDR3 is TGTGCCAGCAGCTTACAGGGTTACGAGCAGTACTTC. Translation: CASSLQGYEQYF.

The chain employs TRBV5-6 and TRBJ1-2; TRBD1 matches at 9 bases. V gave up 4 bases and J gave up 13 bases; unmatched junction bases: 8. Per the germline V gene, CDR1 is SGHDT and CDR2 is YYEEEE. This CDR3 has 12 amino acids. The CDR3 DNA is TGTGCCAGCAGCGAGGGGACAGGGAAGCCCACCTTC. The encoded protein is CASSEGTGKPTF.

The DNA for the CDR3 is TGCGCCAGCAGCTTGGAACTAGCGGGGGGCACAGATACGCAGTATTTT. Protein product: CASSLELAGGTDTQYF. This chain links TRBV5-1 with TRBJ2-3, with TRBD2 identical over 11 bases. The CDR3 is made up of 16 amino acids. The V segment lost 0 bases and the J segment 1 base; nucleotides outside the gene matches: 1. Germline loops: CDR1 SGHRS, CDR2 YFSETQ.

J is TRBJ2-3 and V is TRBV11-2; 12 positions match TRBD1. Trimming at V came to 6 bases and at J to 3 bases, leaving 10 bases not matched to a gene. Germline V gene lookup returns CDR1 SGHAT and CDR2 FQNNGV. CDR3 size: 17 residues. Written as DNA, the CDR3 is TGTGCCAGCAGTCCCGGGACAGGGGGCAGGAGGACAGATACGCAGTATTTT. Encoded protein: CASSPGTGGRRTDTQYF.

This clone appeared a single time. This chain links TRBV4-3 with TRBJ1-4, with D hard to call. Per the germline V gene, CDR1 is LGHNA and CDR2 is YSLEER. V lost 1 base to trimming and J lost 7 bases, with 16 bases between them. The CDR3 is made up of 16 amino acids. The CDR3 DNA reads TGCGCCAGCAGCCAAGGGTTCGGCCAGTATGGTGAAAAACTGTTTTTT. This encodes CASSQGFGQYGEKLFF.

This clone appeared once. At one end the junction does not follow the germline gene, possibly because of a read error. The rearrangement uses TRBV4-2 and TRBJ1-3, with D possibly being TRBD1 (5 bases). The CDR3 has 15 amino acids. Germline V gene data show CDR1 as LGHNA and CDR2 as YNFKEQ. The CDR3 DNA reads TGTGCCAGCAGCCAAGGACAGACCTCTGGGAACACCATATATTTT. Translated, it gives CASSQGQTSGNTIYF.

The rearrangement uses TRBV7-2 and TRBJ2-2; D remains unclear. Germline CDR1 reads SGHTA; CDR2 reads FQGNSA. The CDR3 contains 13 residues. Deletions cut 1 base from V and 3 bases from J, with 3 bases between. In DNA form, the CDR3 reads TGTGCCAGCAGCTTAGTCGACACCGGGGAGCTGTTTTTT. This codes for CASSLVDTGELFF. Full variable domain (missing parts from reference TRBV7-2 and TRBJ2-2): GAGVSQSPSNKVTEKGKDVELRCDPISGHTALYWYRQSLGQGLEFLIYFQGNSAPDKSGLPSDRFSAERTGGSVSTLTIQRTQQEDSAVYLCASSLVDTGELFFGEGSRLTVL.

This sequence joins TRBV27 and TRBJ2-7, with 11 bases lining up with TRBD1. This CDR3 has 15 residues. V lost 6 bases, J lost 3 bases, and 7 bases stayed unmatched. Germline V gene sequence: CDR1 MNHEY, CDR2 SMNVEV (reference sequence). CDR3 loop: CASSLRGTGGYEQYF. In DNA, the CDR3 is TGTGCCAGCAGCCTACGTGGGACAGGGGGCTACGAGCAGTACTTC.

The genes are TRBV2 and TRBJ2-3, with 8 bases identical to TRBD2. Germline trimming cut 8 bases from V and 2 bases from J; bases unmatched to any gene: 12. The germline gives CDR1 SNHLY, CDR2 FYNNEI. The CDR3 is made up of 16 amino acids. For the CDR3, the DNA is TGTGCCAGCGGGTCGGGGGGGATTCCTTACACAGATACGCAGTATTTT. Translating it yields CASGSGGIPYTDTQYF.